Reported below is one T cell receptor (beta chain). Alongside a J-beta primer mix, a sample-barcoded 5' primer served in a second PCR lasting roughly 6 to 11 cycles. TCRdb itself ran the 5' RACE reads through MiXCR, one entry per CDR3 protein. The repertoire has some 1.5 million distinct CDR3 sequences, 28% of them found once; the top ten carry more than 6%. This entry comes from a study of blood T cells in healthy people across ages. The CDR3 sequence is 16 residues long. Trimming removed 8 bases at V and 3 bases at J, with 20 bases between. Germline CDR1 reads SGHTA; CDR2 reads FQGTGA. The sequence derives from a woman in her thirties in good health. This sequence joins TRBV7-3 and TRBJ2-1; no definite D call. Sequenced: blood. The CDR3 protein is CASSPPLGWNYNEQFF. CDR3 bases: TGTGCCAGCTCACCACCGTTGGGGTGGAACTACAATGAGCAGTTCTTC. Drawing the rest from reference TRBV7-3 and TRBJ2-1, the complete variable domain is GAGVSQTPSNKVTEKGKYVELRCDPISGHTALYWYRQSLGQGPEFLIYFQGTGAADDSGLPNDRFFAVRPEGSVSTLKIQRTERGDSAVYLCASSPPLGWNYNEQFFGPGTRLTVL.